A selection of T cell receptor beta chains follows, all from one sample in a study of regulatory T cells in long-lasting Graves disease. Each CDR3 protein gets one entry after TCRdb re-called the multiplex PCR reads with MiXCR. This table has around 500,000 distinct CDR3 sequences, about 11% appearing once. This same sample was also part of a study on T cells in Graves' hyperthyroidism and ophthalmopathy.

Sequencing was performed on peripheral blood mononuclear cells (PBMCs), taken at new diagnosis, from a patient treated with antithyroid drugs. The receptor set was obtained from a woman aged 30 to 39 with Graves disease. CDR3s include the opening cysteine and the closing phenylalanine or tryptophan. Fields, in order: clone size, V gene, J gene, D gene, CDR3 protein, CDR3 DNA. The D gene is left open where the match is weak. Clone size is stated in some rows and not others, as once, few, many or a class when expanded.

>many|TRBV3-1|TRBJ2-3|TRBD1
CASSQERGPEGRDTQYF
TGTGCCAGCAGCCAAGAAAGGGGGCCTGAAGGGAGAGATACGCAGTATTTT
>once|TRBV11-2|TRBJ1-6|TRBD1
CASSLGTGGNSPLHF
TGTGCCAGCAGCCTAGGGACAGGGGGTAATTCACCCCTCCACTTT
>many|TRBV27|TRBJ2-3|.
CASCLSVDTDTQYF
TGTGCCAGCTGTTTATCGGTCGACACAGATACGCAGTATTTT
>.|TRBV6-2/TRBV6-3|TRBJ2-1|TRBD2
CASSERGRAYNEQLF
TGTGCCAGCAGTGAACGGGGGAGGGCCTACAATGAGCAGCTCTTC
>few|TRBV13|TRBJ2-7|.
CASTLRGRSPYEQYF
TGTGCCAGTACATTAAGGGGGAGGTCCCCCTACGAGCAGTACTTC
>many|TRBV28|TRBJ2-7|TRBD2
CASSIIGNSGVKEQYF
TGTGCCAGCAGTATTATTGGAAATAGCGGGGTGAAAGAGCAGTACTTC
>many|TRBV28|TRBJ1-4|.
CASSFYATNEKLFF
TGTGCCAGCAGTTTTTATGCAACTAATGAAAAACTGTTTTTT
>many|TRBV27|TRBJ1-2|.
CASSWGRNYGYTF
TGTGCCAGCAGTTGGGGCAGAAACTATGGCTACACCTTC
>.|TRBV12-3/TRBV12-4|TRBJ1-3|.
CASSLVRKSGNTIYF
TGTGCCAGCAGTTTAGTTCGGAAGTCTGGAAACACCATATATTTT
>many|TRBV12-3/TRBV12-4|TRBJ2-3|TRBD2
CASSPSGKNTDTQYF
TGTGCCAGCAGCCCTAGCGGGAAAAACACAGATACGCAGTATTTT
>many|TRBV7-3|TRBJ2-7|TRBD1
CASSLTGGQGDEQYF
TGTGCCAGCAGCTTAACTGGCGGACAGGGGGACGAGCAGTACTTC
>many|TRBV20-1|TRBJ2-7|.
CSARGPRRVPYEQYF
TGCAGTGCTAGAGGGCCCCGTCGGGTCCCCTACGAGCAGTACTTC
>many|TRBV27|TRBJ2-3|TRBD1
CASSFGWGQGRSDTQYF
TGTGCCAGCAGTTTCGGGTGGGGACAGGGGAGATCAGATACGCAGTATTTT
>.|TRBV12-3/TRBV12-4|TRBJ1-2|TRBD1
CASSWTDRVRYGYTF
TGTGCCAGCAGTTGGACGGACAGGGTGCGCTATGGCTACACCTTC
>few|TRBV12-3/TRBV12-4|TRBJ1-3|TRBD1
CASRGGQPGNTIYF
TGTGCCAGCAGAGGGGGACAGCCTGGAAACACCATATATTTT
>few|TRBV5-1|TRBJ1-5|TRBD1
CASSPWAGGMAQHF
TGCGCCAGCAGCCCGTGGGCAGGGGGCATGGCCCAGCATTTT
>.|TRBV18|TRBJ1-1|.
CASGPNGNTEAFF
TGTGCCAGCGGACCAAATGGGAACACTGAAGCTTTCTTT
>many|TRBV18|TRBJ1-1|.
CASSPSGGTNTEAFF
TGTGCCAGCTCACCTTCCGGGGGCACGAACACTGAAGCTTTCTTT
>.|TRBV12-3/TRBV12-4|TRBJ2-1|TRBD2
CASSLTSGSFYNEQFF
TGTGCCAGCAGTTTAACTAGCGGGAGCTTCTACAATGAGCAGTTCTTC
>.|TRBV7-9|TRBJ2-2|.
CASTRAGELFF
TGTGCCAGCACCCGAGCCGGGGAGCTGTTTTTT
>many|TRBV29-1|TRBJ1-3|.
CSVAVSGNTIYF
TGCAGCGTTGCCGTCTCTGGAAACACCATATATTTT
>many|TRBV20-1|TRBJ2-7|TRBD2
CSAPRTSGTYEQYF
TGCAGTGCCCCTCGGACTAGCGGGACCTACGAGCAGTACTTC
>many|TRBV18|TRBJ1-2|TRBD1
CASSPDRTHGYTF
TGTGCCAGCTCACCGGACAGGACTCATGGCTACACCTTC
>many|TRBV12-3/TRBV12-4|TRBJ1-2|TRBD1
CASSRRQGAKPNYGYTF
TGTGCCAGCAGCCGTCGACAGGGGGCAAAACCTAACTATGGCTACACCTTC
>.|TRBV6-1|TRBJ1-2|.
CASSGLWGAKGYTF
TGTGCCAGCAGTGGGTTATGGGGCGCAAAGGGCTACACCTTC
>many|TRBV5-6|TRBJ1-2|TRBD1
CASSWDRGEYGYTF
TGTGCCAGCAGCTGGGACAGGGGAGAGTATGGCTACACCTTC
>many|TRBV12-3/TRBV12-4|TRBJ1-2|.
CASRPLRNRGLGYTF
TGTGCCAGCAGGCCCCTTAGGAATAGGGGATTAGGCTACACCTTC
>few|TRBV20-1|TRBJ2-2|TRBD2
CSARAGLAGMNTGELFF
TGCAGTGCTAGAGCCGGACTAGCGGGGATGAACACCGGGGAGCTGTTTTTT
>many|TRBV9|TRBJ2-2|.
CASSVDGIRTGELFF
TGTGCCAGCAGCGTAGACGGGATTCGCACCGGGGAGCTGTTTTTT
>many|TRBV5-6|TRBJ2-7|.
CASSLWGGTPYEQYF
TGTGCCAGCAGCCTGTGGGGCGGGACTCCCTACGAGCAGTACTTC
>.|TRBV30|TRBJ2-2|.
CAWKGPPNTGELFF
TGTGCCTGGAAAGGTCCCCCGAACACCGGGGAGCTGTTTTTT
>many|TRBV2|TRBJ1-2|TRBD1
CASREQGTPSYGYTF
TGTGCCAGCAGGGAACAGGGGACGCCAAGCTATGGCTACACCTTC
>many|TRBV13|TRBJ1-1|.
CASSFTDRNTEAFF
TGTGCCAGCAGCTTTACCGATAGGAACACTGAAGCTTTCTTT
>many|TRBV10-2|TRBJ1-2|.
CASSERRSSEGYTF
TGCGCCAGCAGTGAGAGGCGGAGCTCGGAAGGCTACACCTTC
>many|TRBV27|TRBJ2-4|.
CASSPRVKAKNIQYF
TGTGCCAGCAGTCCGAGGGTGAAGGCCAAAAACATTCAGTACTTC
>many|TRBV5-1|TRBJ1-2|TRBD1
CASSRRTGNYGYTF
TGCGCCAGCAGCCGGAGGACAGGGAACTATGGCTACACCTTC
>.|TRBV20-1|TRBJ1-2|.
CSASGHGYGYTF
TGCAGTGCTAGCGGGCACGGCTATGGCTACACCTTC
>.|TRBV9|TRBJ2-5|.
CASSVEGTGPQETQYF
TGTGCCAGCAGCGTAGAAGGAACAGGTCCACAAGAGACCCAGTACTTC
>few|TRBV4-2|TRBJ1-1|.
CASSQESLNTEAFF
TGTGCCAGCAGCCAGGAATCTCTGAACACTGAAGCTTTCTTT
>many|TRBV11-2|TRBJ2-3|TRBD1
CASSPGQQTDTQYF
TGTGCCAGCAGCCCGGGACAGCAAACAGATACGCAGTATTTT
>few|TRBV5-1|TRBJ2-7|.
CASSSQTAAYEQYF
TGCGCCAGCAGCTCCCAGACAGCGGCTTACGAGCAGTACTTC
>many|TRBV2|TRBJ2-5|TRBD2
CASSEAGGAYQETQCF
TGTGCCAGCAGTGAAGCGGGAGGGGCTTACCAAGAGACCCAGTGCTTC
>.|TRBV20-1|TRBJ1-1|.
CSARDPRGYSEAFF
TGCAGTGCTAGAGATCCGAGGGGGTACTCTGAAGCTTTCTTT
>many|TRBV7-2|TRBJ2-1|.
CASSSSRANEQFF
TGTGCCAGCAGCTCTTCTAGGGCCAATGAGCAGTTCTTC
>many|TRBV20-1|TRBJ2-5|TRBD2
CSARLAGVETQYF
TGCAGTGCGAGACTAGCGGGAGTTGAGACCCAGTACTTC
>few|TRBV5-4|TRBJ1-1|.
CASSSPWTVEAFF
TGTGCCAGCAGCTCTCCGTGGACAGTCGAAGCTTTCTTT
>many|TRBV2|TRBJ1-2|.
CASSEQGWGYTF
TGTGCCAGCAGTGAACAGGGATGGGGCTACACCTTC
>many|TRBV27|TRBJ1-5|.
CASSLMSNQPQHF
TGTGCCAGCAGTTTAATGAGCAATCAGCCCCAGCATTTT
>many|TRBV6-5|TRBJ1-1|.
CASSYERVSAEAFF
TGTGCCAGCAGTTACGAGCGAGTGAGCGCTGAAGCTTTCTTT